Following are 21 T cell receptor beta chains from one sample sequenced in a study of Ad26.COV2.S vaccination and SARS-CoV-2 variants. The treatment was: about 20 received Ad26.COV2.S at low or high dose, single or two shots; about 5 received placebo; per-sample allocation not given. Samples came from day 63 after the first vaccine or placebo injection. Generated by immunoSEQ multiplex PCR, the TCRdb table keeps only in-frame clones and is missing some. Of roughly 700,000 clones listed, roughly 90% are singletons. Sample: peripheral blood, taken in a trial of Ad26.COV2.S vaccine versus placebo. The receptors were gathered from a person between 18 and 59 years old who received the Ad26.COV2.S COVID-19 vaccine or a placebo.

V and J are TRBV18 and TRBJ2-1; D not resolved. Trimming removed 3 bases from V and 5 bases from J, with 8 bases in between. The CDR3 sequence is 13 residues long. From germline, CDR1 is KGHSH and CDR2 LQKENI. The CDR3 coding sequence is TGTGCCAGCTCACCCGGCAGGAACAATGAGCAGTTCTTC. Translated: CASSPGRNNEQFF. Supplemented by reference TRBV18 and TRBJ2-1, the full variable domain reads NAGVMQNPRHLVRRRGQEARLRCSPMKGHSHVYWYRQLPEEGLKFMVYLQKENIIDESGMPKERFSAEFPKEGPSILRIQQVVRGDSAAYFCASSPGRNNEQFFGPGTRLTVL.

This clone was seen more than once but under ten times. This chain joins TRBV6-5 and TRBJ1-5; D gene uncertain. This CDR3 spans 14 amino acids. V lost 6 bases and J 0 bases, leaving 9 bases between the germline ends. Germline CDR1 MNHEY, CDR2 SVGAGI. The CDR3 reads CASRADNSNQPQHF. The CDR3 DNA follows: TGTGCCAGCAGGGCAGATAATAGCAATCAGCCCCAGCATTTT.

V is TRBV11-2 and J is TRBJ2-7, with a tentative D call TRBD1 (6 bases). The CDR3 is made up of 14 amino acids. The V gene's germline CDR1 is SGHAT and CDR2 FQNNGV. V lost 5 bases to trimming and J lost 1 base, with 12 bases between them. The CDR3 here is CASSADSLSYEQYF. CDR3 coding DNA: TGTGCCAGCAGCGCGGACAGCCTGTCCTACGAGCAGTACTTC.

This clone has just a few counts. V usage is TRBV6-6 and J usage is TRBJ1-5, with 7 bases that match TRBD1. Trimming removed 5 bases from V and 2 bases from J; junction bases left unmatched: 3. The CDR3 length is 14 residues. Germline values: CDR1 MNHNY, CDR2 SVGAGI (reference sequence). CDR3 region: CASSQGQGNQPQHF. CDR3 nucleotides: TGTGCCAGCAGTCAAGGACAGGGCAATCAGCCCCAGCATTTT.

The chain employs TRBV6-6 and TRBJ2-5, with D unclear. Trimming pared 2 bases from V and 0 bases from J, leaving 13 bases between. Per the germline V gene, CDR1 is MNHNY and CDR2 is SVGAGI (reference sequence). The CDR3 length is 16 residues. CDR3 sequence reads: CASSYPFGRNQETQYF. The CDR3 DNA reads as TGTGCCAGCAGTTACCCCTTCGGCAGAAACCAAGAGACCCAGTACTTC.

Here the CDR3 DNA reads TGTGCCAGCAGCCCCTGGTCCGGAAACACCATATATTTT. Protein sequence: CASSPWSGNTIYF. The chain joins TRBV6-5 to TRBJ1-3, with D unclear. CDR1 and CDR2 from the germline V gene are MNHEY and SVGAGI. The CDR3 extends over 13 amino acids. V dropped 6 bases and J dropped 4 bases, with 10 bases sitting between them.

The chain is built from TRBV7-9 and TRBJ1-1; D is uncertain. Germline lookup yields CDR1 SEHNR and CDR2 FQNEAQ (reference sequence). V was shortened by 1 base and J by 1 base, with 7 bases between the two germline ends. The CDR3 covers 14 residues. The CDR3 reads CASSLELENTEAFF. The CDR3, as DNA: TGTGCCAGCAGCTTAGAACTGGAGAACACTGAAGCTTTCTTT.

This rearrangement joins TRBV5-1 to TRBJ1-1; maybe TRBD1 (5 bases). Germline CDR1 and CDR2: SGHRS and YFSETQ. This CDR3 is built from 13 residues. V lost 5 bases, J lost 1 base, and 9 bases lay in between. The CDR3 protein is CASRTEPNTEAFF. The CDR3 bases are TGCGCCAGCAGGACAGAACCGAACACTGAAGCTTTCTTT. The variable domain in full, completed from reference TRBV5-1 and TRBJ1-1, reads KAGVTQTPRYLIKTRGQQVTLSCSPISGHRSVSWYQQTPGQGLQFLFEYFSETQRNKGNFPGRFSGRQFSNSRSEMNVSTLELGDSALYLCASRTEPNTEAFFGQGTRLTVV.

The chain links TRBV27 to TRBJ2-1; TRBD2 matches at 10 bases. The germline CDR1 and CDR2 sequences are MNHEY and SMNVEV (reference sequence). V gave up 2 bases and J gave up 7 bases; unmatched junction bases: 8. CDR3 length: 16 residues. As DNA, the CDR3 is TGTGCCAGCAGTTTAAGGTTAGCGGGAGGAGTAAATGAGCAGTTCTTC. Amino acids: CASSLRLAGGVNEQFF.

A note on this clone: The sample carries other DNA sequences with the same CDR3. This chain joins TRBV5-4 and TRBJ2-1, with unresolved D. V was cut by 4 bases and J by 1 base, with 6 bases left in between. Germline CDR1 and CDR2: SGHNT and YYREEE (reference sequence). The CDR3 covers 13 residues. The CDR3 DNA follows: TGTGCCAGCAGCCCTCGATCCTACAATGAGCAGTTCTTC. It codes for CASSPRSYNEQFF.

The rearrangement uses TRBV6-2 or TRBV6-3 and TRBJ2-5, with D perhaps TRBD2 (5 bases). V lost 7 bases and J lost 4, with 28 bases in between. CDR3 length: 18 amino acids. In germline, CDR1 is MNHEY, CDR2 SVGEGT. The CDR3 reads CASTNSLPGSGGRETQYF. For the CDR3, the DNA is TGTGCCAGCACTAACTCCCTACCGGGAAGCGGAGGTCGAGAGACCCAGTACTTC.

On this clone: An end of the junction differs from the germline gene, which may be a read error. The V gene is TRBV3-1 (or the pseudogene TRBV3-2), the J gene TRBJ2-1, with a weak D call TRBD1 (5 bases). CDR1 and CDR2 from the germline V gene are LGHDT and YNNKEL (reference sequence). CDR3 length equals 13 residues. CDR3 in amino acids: CASSQDRTRAYIF. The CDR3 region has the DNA TGTGCCAGCAGCCAAGATAGGACCAGGGCGTATATCTTC.

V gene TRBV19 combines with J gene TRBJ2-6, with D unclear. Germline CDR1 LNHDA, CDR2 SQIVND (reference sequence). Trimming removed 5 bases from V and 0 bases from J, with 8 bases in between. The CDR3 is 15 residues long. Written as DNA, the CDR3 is TGTGCCAGTAGTGCCTTGGTCTCTGGGGCCAACGTCCTGACTTTC. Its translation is CASSALVSGANVLTF.

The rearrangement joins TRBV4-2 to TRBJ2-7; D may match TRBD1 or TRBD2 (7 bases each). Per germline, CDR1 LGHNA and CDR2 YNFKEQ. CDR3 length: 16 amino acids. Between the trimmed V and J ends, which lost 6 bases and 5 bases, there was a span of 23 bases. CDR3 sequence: CASRLYQGGARNEQYF. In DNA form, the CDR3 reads TGTGCCAGCAGACTCTATCAGGGGGGGGCTCGGAACGAGCAGTACTTC.

The CDR3 loop reads CATSPAGQPQHF. As DNA, the CDR3 is TGTGCCACCAGCCCCGCAGGTCAGCCCCAGCATTTT. The rearrangement joins TRBV15 to TRBJ1-5; D not resolved. V lost 5 bases and J 6 bases, leaving 8 bases between the germline ends. Germline CDR1 and CDR2: LNHNV and YYDKDF (reference sequence). CDR3 length equals 12 residues.

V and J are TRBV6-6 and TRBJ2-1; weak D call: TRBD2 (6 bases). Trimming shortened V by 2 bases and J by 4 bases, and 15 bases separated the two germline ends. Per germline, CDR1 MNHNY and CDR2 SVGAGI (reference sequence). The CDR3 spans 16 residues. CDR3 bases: TGTGCCAGCAGTTACCCTGGGACTGGCAATTACAATGAGCAGTTCTTC. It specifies CASSYPGTGNYNEQFF.

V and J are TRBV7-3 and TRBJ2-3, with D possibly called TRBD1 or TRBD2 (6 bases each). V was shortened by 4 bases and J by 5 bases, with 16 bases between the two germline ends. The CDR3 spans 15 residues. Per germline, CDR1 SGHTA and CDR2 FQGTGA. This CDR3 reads CASSSNGGRGDTQYF. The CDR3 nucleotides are TGTGCCAGCAGCTCAAACGGGGGCCGGGGAGATACGCAGTATTTT.

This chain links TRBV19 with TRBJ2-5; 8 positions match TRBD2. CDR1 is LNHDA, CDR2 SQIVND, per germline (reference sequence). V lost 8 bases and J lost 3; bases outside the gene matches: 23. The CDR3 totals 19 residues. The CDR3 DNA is TGTGCCAGTCCCAGCGGGGGAATGGTAGCTGGGGGGGCCGAAGAGACCCAGTACTTC. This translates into CASPSGGMVAGGAEETQYF. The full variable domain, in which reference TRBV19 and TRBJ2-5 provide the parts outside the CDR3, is DGGITQSPKYLFRKEGQNVTLSCEQNLNHDAMYWYRQDPGQGLRLIYYSQIVNDFQKGDIAEGYSVSREKKESFPLTVTSAQKNPTAFYLCASPSGGMVAGGAEETQYFGPGTRLLVL.

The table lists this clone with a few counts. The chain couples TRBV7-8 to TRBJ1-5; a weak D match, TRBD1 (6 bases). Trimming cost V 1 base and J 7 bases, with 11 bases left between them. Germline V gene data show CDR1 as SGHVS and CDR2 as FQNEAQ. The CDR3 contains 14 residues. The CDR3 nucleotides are TGTGCCAGCAGCTTAGGAGGGGGACCCCAGCCCCAGCATTTT. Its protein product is CASSLGGGPQPQHF.

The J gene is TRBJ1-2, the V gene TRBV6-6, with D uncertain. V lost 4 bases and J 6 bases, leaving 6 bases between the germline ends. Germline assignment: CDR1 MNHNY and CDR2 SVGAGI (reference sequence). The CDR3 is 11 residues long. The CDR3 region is CASSWEDGYTF. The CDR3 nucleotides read TGTGCCAGCAGTTGGGAAGATGGCTACACCTTC.

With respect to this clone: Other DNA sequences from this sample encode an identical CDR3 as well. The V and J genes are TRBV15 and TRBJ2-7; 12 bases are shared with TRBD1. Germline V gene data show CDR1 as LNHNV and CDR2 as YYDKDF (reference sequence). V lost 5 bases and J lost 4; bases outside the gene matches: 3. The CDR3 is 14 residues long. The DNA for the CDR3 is TGTGCCACCAGCCGGGACAGGGGGCCTTACGAGCAGTACTTC. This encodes CATSRDRGPYEQYF.